The entry that follows covers one T cell receptor (beta chain) sequence. Its target antigen remains unknown. The sample holds no much larger clone one base away, and base qualities are not on file. One collaborating source in Seattle enrolled patients during active infection and followed them longitudinally through the course of disease. Collaborating institutions collected whole blood in K2EDTA tubes following their own protocols. Collaborator samples were shipped for TCRbeta analysis as frozen whole blood, isolated PBMCs, or DNA extracted from either sample type. This record belongs to a study of blood T cell repertoires in COVID-19 (TCRdb year 2020). For context, the study as a whole: Samples from collaborators originated in the United States, Italy and Spain and spanned both the acute and convalescent phases of COVID-19. The prospective study material was composed of cDNA or gDNA derived from T cells, B-cell-depleted T cells, or PBMCs. The dataset comprised deeply sampled blood TCRbeta repertoires from subjects exposed to, actively infected with, or recovered from COVID-19. A freely available public database, intended as a resource for researchers studying the immune response to SARS-CoV-2, is where the repertoires were released. The samples were drawn from the first 160 participants of the ongoing ImmuneRACE study and from some 1,300 subjects provided by 6 global collaborators. Sample metadata almost always included a de-identified subject ID, COVID-19 status, age in years and sex. HLA class I and class II types, where available, came from metadata supplied by the sample provider rather than from assay-based typing.

CDR1 and CDR2 are drawn from the germline V gene (reference sequence): LGHDT, YNNKEL. The CDR3 numbers 16 residues from cysteine through phenylalanine. Left in the record is the CDR3 DNA by itself, 48 bases read in frame from the first base. Trimming costs V 2 bases and J 1 base, and their ends lie 14 bases apart. TCRbeta CDR3 regions were amplified from genomic DNA by means of the immunoSEQ Assay, a bias-controlled multiplex PCR. Concerning the study's data processing: The number of nucleated cells in each sample was estimated by amplification of reference gene primers within the assay. To quantify the absolute abundance of each unique TCRbeta CDR3 rearrangement, sequence reads were collapsed and filtered. For each sample, productive Simpson clonality was calculated as the square root of Simpson's diversity index across productive rearrangements. Not all clones reach the TCRdb copy of this immuneACCESS table, which keeps in-frame sequences only. Checked studies attribute under half of the gap to unresolved V genes and leave the rest unexplained. V and J calls and clone size are copied from that table; D and trimming were computed from the DNA. Across this sample there are approximately 93,000 clones, with 80% to 90% seen only once. The biggest ten clones account for around 2% of the sample.

The investigation overall reported the following: How much clinical and demographic metadata was included differed by source and by participant, and the metadata was provided uncurated.

The TCR originated in a man over 45 with COVID-19, enrolled during active disease. Here the chain combines TRBV3-1 (or the pseudogene TRBV3-2) and TRBJ1-1; matching of 6 bases hints at TRBD1 as the D gene. Sequenced input: peripheral blood. The CDR3 corresponds to CASSQPGQRGNTEAFF. The nucleotide sequence reads as follows: TGTGCCAGCAGCCAACCTGGACAGCGTGGGAACACTGAAGCTTTCTTT.